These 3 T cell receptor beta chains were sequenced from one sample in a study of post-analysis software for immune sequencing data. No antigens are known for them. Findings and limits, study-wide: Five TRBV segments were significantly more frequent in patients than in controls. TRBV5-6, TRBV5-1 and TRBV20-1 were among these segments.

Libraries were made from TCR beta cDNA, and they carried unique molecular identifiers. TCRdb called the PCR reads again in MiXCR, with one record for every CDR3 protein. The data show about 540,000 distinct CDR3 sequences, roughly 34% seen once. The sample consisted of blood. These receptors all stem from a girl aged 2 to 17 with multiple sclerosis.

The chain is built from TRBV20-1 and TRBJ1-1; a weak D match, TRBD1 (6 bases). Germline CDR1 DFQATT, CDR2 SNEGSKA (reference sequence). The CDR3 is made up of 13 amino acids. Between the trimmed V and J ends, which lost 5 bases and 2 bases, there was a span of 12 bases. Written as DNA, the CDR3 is TGCAGTGCTCTCGTAGGGGGAAACACTGAAGCTTTCTTT. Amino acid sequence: CSALVGGNTEAFF.

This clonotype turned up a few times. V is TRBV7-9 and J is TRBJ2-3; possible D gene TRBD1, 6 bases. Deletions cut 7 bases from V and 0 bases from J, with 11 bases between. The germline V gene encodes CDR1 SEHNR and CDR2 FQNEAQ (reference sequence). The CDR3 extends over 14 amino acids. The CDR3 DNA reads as TGTGCCAGCACCCGGACAGCCAGCACAGATACGCAGTATTTT. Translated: CASTRTASTDTQYF. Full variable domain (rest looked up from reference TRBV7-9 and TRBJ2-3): DTGVSQNPRHKITKRGQNVTFRCDPISEHNRLYWYRQTLGQGPEFLTYFQNEAQLEKSRLLSDRFSAERPKGSFSTLEIQRTEQGDSAMYLCASTRTASTDTQYFGPGTRLTVL.

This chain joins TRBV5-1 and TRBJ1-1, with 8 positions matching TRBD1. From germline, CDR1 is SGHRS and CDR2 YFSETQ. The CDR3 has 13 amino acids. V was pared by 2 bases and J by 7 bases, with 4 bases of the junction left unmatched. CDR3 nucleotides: TGCGCCAGCAGCTTACAGGGGGAAGGTGAAGCTTTCTTT. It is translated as CASSLQGEGEAFF. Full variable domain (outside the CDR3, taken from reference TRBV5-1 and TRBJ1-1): KAGVTQTPRYLIKTRGQQVTLSCSPISGHRSVSWYQQTPGQGLQFLFEYFSETQRNKGNFPGRFSGRQFSNSRSEMNVSTLELGDSALYLCASSLQGEGEAFFGQGTRLTVV.